The present TCR beta chain was sequenced within a study of T cell repertoires in cytomegalovirus infection. Across the whole study: Indications of both CMV infection and matching HLA type were provided by public TCR beta signatures.

General study results and limits: Dominant in the ex vivo response were TCR beta clonotypes restricted by HLA-C and specific for CMV. The study identified carriers of CMV plus the relevant HLA from cumulative public TCR beta family frequency.

From germline, CDR1 is SNHLY and CDR2 FYNNEI. This CDR3 has 15 residues. The germline V and J ends were trimmed by 6 bases and 3 bases, with 15 bases remaining between them. Concerning this clonotype: Antigen: not known.

TCRdb reanalysed the reads using MiXCR and keeps one entry per CDR3 protein. Found here are some 680,000 distinct CDR3 sequences, less than 40% of them singletons; the top ten hold roughly 2.8%. Sequenced input: PBMCs. The source of this sequence is a human donor in good health (CMV status not recorded). Some clones in this sample may be carry-over from other donors' samples. The chain uses TRBV2 and TRBJ2-1; D remains unclear. This CDR3 is CASSAESLDYNEQFF. Here the CDR3 DNA reads TGTGCCAGCAGCGCAGAATCGTTGGACTACAATGAGCAGTTCTTC. The full variable domain, in which reference TRBV2 and TRBJ2-1 provide the parts outside the CDR3, is EPEVTQTPSHQVTQMGQEVILRCVPISNHLYFYWYRQILGQKVEFLVSFYNNEISEKSEIFDDQFSVERPDGSNFTLKIRSTKLEDSAMYFCASSAESLDYNEQFFGPGTRLTVL.